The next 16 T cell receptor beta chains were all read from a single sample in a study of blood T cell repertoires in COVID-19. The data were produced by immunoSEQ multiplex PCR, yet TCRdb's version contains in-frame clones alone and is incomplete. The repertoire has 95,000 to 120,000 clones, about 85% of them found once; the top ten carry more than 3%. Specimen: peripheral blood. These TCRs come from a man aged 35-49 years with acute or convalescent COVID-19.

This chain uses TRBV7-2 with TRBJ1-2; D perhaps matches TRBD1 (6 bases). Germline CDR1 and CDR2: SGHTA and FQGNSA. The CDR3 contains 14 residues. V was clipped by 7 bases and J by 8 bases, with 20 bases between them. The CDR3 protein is CASTIRTQGRGYTF. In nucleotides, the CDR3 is TGTGCCAGCACTATTCGGACCCAGGGGAGAGGCTACACCTTC.

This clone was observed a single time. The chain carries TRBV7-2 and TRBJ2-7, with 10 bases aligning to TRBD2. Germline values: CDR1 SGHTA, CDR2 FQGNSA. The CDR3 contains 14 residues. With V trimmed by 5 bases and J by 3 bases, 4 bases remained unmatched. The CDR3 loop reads CASSERTSGYEQYF. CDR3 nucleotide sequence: TGTGCCAGCAGCGAAAGGACTAGCGGCTACGAGCAGTACTTC.

DNA of the CDR3: TGCGCCAGCAGCCAAGATCCGGCGGAACATATCTCTGGGGCCAACGTCCTGACTTTC. Its translation: CASSQDPAEHISGANVLTF. The chain links TRBV4-1 to TRBJ2-6; D remains unclear. Germline CDR1 is MGHRA and CDR2 is YSYEKL. The CDR3 consists of 19 residues. V was cut by 0 bases and J by 0 bases, with 15 bases left in between.

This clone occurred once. Here the CDR3 reads CASSLAATGGKGEAFF. The CDR3 bases are TGTGCCAGCAGCTTAGCGGCGACAGGGGGTAAGGGTGAAGCTTTCTTT. The chain employs TRBV7-9 and TRBJ1-1; TRBD1 matches 9 bases. CDR1 SEHNR and CDR2 FQNEAQ come from the germline V gene (reference sequence). The CDR3 totals 16 residues. J gave up 7 bases and V 0 bases, and 9 bases lay outside the gene matches. The full variable domain, with the rest looked up from reference TRBV7-9 and TRBJ1-1, is DTGVSQNPRHKITKRGQNVTFRCDPISEHNRLYWYRQTLGQGPEFLTYFQNEAQLEKSRLLSDRFSAERPKGSFSTLEIQRTEQGDSAMYLCASSLAATGGKGEAFFGQGTRLTVV.

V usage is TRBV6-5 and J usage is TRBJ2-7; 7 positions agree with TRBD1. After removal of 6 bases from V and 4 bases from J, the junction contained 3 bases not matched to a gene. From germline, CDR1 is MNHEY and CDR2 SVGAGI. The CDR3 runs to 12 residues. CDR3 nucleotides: TGTGCCAGCAGCGACAGGGCGTACGAGCAGTACTTC. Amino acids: CASSDRAYEQYF.

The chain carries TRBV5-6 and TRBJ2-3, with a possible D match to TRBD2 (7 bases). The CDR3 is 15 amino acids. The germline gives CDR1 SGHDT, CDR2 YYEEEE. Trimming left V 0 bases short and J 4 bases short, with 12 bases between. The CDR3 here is CASSLGGGAPDTQYF. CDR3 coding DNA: TGTGCCAGCAGCTTGGGAGGGGGGGCCCCAGATACGCAGTATTTT.

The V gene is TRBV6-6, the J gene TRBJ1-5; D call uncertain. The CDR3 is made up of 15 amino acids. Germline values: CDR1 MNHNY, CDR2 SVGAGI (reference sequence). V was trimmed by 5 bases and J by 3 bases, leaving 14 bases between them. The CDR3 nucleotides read TGTGCCAGCAGTGCAGGTTTCCGCGCCAATCAGCCCCAGCATTTT. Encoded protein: CASSAGFRANQPQHF.

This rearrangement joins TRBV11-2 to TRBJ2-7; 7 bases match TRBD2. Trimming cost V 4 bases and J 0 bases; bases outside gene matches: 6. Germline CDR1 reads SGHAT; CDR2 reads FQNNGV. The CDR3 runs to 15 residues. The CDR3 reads CASSSRGVDSYEQYF. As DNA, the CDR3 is TGTGCCAGCAGCTCCCGGGGGGTCGACTCCTACGAGCAGTACTTC.

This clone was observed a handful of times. CDR3: CASSLQGTFYEQYF. CDR3 nucleotide sequence: TGTGCCAGCAGTTTGCAGGGAACCTTCTACGAGCAGTACTTC. The V gene is TRBV27, the J gene TRBJ2-7; maybe TRBD1 (5 bases). The length of the CDR3 is 14 residues. V dropped 3 bases and J dropped 3 bases, with 12 bases sitting between them. Germline V CDR1 and CDR2: MNHEY, SMNVEV (reference sequence).

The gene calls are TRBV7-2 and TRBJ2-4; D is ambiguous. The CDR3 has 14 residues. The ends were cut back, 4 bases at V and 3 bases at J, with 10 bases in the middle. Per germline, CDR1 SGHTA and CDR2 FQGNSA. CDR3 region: CASSYDIVKNIQYF. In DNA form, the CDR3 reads TGTGCCAGCAGCTACGACATTGTCAAAAACATTCAGTACTTC.

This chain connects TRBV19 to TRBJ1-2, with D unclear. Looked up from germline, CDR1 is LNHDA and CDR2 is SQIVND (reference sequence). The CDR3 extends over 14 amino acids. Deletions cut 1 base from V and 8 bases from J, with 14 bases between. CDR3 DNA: TGTGCCAGTAGTATAGGTGGTATCGGAGGAGGCTACACCTTC. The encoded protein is CASSIGGIGGGYTF. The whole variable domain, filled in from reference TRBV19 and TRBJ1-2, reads DGGITQSPKYLFRKEGQNVTLSCEQNLNHDAMYWYRQDPGQGLRLIYYSQIVNDFQKGDIAEGYSVSREKKESFPLTVTSAQKNPTAFYLCASSIGGIGGGYTFGSGTRLTVV.

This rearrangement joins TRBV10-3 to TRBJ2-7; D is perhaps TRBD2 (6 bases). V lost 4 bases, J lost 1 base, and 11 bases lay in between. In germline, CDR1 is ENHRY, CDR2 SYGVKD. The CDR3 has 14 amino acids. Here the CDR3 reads CAISAGGQSYEQYF. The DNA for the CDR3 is TGTGCCATCAGTGCAGGAGGGCAGTCCTACGAGCAGTACTTC.

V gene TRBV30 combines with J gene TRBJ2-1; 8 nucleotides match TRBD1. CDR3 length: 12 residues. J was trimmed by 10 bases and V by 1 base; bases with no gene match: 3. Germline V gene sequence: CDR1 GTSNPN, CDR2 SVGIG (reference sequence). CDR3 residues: CAWSATGVEQFF. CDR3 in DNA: TGTGCCTGGAGTGCGACAGGGGTGGAGCAGTTCTTC.

This CDR3 is CASSYSPSPSTDTQYF. The DNA of the CDR3 is TGTGCCAGCAGTTACTCTCCCTCTCCGAGCACAGATACGCAGTATTTT. The chain is built from TRBV6-5 and TRBJ2-3, with unresolved D. Per germline, CDR1 MNHEY and CDR2 SVGAGI. Trimming removed 0 bases at V and 0 bases at J, with 10 bases between. The CDR3 is 16 amino acids.

The CDR3 here is CASSRTLAGGPHEQFF. The CDR3 region has the DNA TGTGCCAGCTCCCGTACTCTAGCGGGGGGGCCCCATGAGCAGTTCTTC. The rearrangement uses TRBV18 and TRBJ2-1; 12 nucleotides line up with TRBD2. Germline assignment: CDR1 KGHSH and CDR2 LQKENI. The CDR3 is 16 amino acids. With 6 bases clipped from V and 8 bases from J, the junction kept 11 bases outside the gene matches.

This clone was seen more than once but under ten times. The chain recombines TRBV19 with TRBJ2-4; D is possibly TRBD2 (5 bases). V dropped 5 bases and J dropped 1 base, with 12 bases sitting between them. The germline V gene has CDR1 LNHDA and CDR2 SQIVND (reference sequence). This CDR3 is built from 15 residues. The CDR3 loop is CASSPAGWAKNIQYF. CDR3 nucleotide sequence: TGTGCCAGTAGTCCGGCGGGTTGGGCCAAAAACATTCAGTACTTC. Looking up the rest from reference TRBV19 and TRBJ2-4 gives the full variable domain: DGGITQSPKYLFRKEGQNVTLSCEQNLNHDAMYWYRQDPGQGLRLIYYSQIVNDFQKGDIAEGYSVSREKKESFPLTVTSAQKNPTAFYLCASSPAGWAKNIQYFGAGTRLSVL.